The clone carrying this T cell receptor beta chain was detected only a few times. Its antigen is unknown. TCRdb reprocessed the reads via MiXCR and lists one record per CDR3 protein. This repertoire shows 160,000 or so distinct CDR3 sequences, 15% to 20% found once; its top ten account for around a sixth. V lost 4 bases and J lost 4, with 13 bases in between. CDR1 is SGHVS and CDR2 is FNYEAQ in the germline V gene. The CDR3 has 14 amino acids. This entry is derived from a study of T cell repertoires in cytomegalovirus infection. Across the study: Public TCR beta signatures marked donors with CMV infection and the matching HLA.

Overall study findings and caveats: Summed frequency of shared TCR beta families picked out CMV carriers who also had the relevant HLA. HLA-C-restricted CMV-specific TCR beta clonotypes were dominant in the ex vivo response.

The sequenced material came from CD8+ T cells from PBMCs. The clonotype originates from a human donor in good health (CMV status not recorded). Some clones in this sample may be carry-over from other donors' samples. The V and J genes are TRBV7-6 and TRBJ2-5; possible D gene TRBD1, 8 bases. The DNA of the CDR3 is TGTGCCAGCAGCTCGACAGGGGAGGGAGAGACCCAGTACTTC. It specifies CASSSTGEGETQYF.